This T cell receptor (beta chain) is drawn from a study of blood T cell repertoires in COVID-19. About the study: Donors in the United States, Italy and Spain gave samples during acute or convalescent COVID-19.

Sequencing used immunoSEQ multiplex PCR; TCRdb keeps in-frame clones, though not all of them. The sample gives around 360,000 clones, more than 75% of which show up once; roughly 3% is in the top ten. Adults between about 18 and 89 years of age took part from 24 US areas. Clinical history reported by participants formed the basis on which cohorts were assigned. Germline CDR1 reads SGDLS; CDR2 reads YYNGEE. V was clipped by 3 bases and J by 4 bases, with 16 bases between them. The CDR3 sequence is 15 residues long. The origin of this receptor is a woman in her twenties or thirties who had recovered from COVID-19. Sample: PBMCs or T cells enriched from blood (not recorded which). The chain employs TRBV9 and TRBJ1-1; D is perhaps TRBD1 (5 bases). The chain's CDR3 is CASSGQIGGATEAFF. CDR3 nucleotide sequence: TGTGCCAGCAGCGGTCAAATCGGGGGAGCCACTGAAGCTTTCTTT.